Shown below are 28 T cell receptor beta chains from a single sample sequenced in a study of tumor-infiltrating lymphocytes in primary liver carcinoma. Unsorted bulk tissue of about 20-32 mg yielded co-extracted RNA and DNA. From 500 to 600 ng of total RNA, TCR beta-specific cDNA was reverse-transcribed using a constant-region primer. Slightly modified ARM-PCR served as the procedure for the TCR beta libraries. These libraries came from three rounds of nested multiplex PCR. Amplification in the first two PCR rounds was performed using TRBV1-TRBV30 forward primers and a C-beta reverse primer for 9 to 11 cycles each. TCRdb ran MiXCR on the multiplex PCR reads and lists one entry per CDR3 protein. Here the sample spans some 120,000 distinct CDR3 sequences, around 60% being singletons. The sequenced sample consisted of liver tumor tissue from sampling region 3. This sample's subset: tumor region T3, left-lateral pole. Receptor source: a woman aged 55-70 years with primary liver carcinoma and hepatitis B virus infection.

This clonotype was counted once. One end of the junction fails to match germline, which may point to a read error. V gene TRBV6-1 combines with J gene TRBJ2-7, with D perhaps matching TRBD2 (6 bases). Germline V gene data show CDR1 as MNHNS and CDR2 as SASEGT. The CDR3 contains 14 residues. CDR3 loop: CPSSDYGGNYEQYF. CDR3 DNA sequence: TGTCCCAGCAGTGACTATGGAGGGAACTACGAGCAGTACTTC.

This clonotype appeared a few times. Being one base from a much bigger clone, this may be a read error. The gene calls are TRBV6-1 and TRBJ2-1, with TRBD2 matching 8 bases. The germline CDR1 and CDR2 sequences are MNHNS and SASEGT. The V segment lost 0 bases and the J segment 11 bases; nucleotides outside the gene matches: 9. CDR3 length: 15 residues. CDR3 loop: CASSEADGRAGKQFF. The CDR3 DNA reads TGTGCCAGCAGTGAAGCTGACGGGAGGGCGGGAAAGCAGTTCTTC.

Worth noting for this clonotype: One base away lies a much larger clone, so this may be a sequencing read error. V gene TRBV5-6 combines with J gene TRBJ2-7, with 9 bases fitting TRBD1. Germline lookup yields CDR1 SGHDT and CDR2 YYEEEE. V shed 3 bases and J 3 bases; nucleotides not matched to a gene: 4. This CDR3 has 14 residues. Here the CDR3 reads CASSYSDRGYEQYF. Here the CDR3 DNA reads TGTGCCAGCAGCTACTCGGACAGGGGCTACGAGCAGTACTTC.

The table lists this clonotype with many counts. This chain connects TRBV5-1 to TRBJ1-2, with D maybe TRBD1 (5 bases). This CDR3 spans 13 amino acids. Per the germline V gene, CDR1 is SGHRS and CDR2 is YFSETQ. Trimming shortened V by 3 bases and J by 4 bases, and 10 bases separated the two germline ends. CDR3 in amino acids: CASSSTEPYGYTF. CDR3 sequence (DNA): TGCGCCAGCAGCTCGACAGAGCCCTATGGCTACACCTTC.

Note on this clonotype: The CDR3 does not end in the conserved phenylalanine or tryptophan, so this is likely a read error. The V and J genes are TRBV6-1 and TRBJ2-1; 9 bases map to TRBD2. The CDR3 has 15 amino acids. CDR1 MNHNS and CDR2 SASEGT come from the germline V gene. The ends lost 2 bases at V and 3 bases at J; junction bases unmatched: 2. The CDR3 spells CASSESSGIYNEQFL. Here the CDR3 DNA reads TGTGCCAGCAGTGAATCTAGCGGGATCTACAATGAGCAGTTCTTA.

Details on this clonotype: One end of the junction does not line up with germline, which may come from a read error. The J gene is TRBJ2-2, the V gene TRBV11-2; 7 bases line up with TRBD2. CDR3 size: 15 residues. Germline V gene data show CDR1 as SGHAT and CDR2 as FQNNGV. CDR3 region: CASSLSGMDTRELFF. The CDR3 region has the DNA TGTGCCAGCAGCTTGAGCGGGATGGACACCAGGGAGCTGTTTTTT.

This clonotype was picked up one time. A much larger clone lies one base from this, so it may be a read error. Given the absence of the conserved phenylalanine or tryptophan at the CDR3 end, a read error is likely. V and J are TRBV5-1 and TRBJ2-4; 7 bases fit TRBD1. V lost 0 bases, J lost 1 base, and 1 base stayed unmatched. The CDR3 has 15 amino acids. Per germline, CDR1 SGHRS and CDR2 YFSETQ. CDR3 amino acids: CASSLVQGAKNIQYL. Here the CDR3 DNA reads TGCGCCAGCAGCTTGGTACAGGGGGCCAAAAACATTCAGTACTTA.

With regard to this clonotype: An end of the junction differs from the germline gene, which may be a read error. The CDR3 coding sequence is TGTGCCAGCAGCTTACTACTGGGAACCTACAGTGAGCAGTTCTTC. Its translation is CASSLLLGTYSEQFF. This chain links TRBV11-2 with TRBJ2-1; no definite D call. The CDR3 runs to 15 residues. Germline values: CDR1 SGHAT, CDR2 FQNNGV. The entire variable domain, with the rest obtained from reference TRBV11-2 and TRBJ2-1, is as follows: EAGVAQSPRYKIIEKRQSVAFWCNPISGHATLYWYQQILGQGPKLLIQFQNNGVVDDSQLPKDRFSAERLKGVDSTLKIQPAKLEDSAVYLCASSLLLGTYSEQFFGPGTRLTVL.

On this clonotype itself: A read error is likely, as this CDR3 ends without the conserved phenylalanine or tryptophan. This chain joins TRBV6-1 and TRBJ1-1; D remains ambiguous. This CDR3 has 13 amino acids. Germline-derived CDR1 and CDR2 are MNHNS and SASEGT. V was clipped by 7 bases and J by 2 bases, with 11 bases between them. CDR3 loop: CASMAGSNTEAFS. The DNA for the CDR3 is TGTGCCAGCATGGCCGGGTCCAACACTGAAGCTTTCTCT.

As regards this clonotype: The conserved phenylalanine or tryptophan normally closing the CDR3 is absent here, so this likely arose from a read error. The chain is built from TRBV11-2 and TRBJ1-2; no firm D call. The CDR3 has 17 residues. Per germline, CDR1 SGHAT and CDR2 FQNNGV. The CDR3 loop is CASNRGVADTSNHGYTV. The CDR3 DNA is TGTGCCAGCAACCGAGGTGTGGCAGATACTTCTAACCATGGCTACACCGTC.

The chain combines TRBV29-1 with TRBJ2-1, with D possibly matching TRBD2 (6 bases). V lost 2 bases and J lost 10, with 18 bases in between. The germline gives CDR1 SQVTM, CDR2 ANQGSEA. The CDR3 has 14 amino acids. The CDR3 loop is CSVEPGAGRSEQFF. The CDR3 bases are TGCAGCGTTGAACCCGGCGCTGGGAGGAGCGAGCAGTTCTTC.

Points on this clonotype: Given a much more abundant clone one base away, this may be a read error. The V gene is TRBV12-3 or TRBV12-4, the J gene TRBJ1-3; D unresolved. The CDR3 is 13 residues long. The CDR3 bases are TGTGCCGGCAGTTTTAACTCTGGAAACACCATATATTTT. Its protein product is CAGSFNSGNTIYF.

This clonotype came up once. The chain links TRBV6-5 to TRBJ2-2; TRBD1 agrees at 7 bases. Trimming at V came to 2 bases and at J to 4 bases, leaving 7 bases not matched to a gene. Germline loops: CDR1 MNHEY, CDR2 SVGAGI. This CDR3 spans 16 amino acids. The CDR3 region is CASSYVGTEVTGELFF. The CDR3 nucleotides are TGTGCCAGCAGTTACGTGGGGACAGAGGTCACCGGGGAGCTGTTTTTT.

This chain uses TRBV4-2 with TRBJ2-5, with D possibly being TRBD2 (6 bases). Between the trimmed V and J ends, which lost 0 bases and 8 bases, there was a span of 16 bases. Per the germline V gene, CDR1 is LGHNA and CDR2 is YNFKEQ. This CDR3 is 15 amino acids long. The CDR3 spells CASSQDLGTRDTQYF. The CDR3 DNA follows: TGTGCCAGCAGCCAAGATCTGGGCACGCGGGATACCCAGTACTTC.

Notes on this clonotype: At one end the junction does not follow the germline gene, possibly because of a read error. Written as DNA, the CDR3 is TGTACCAGCAGTTCTCGCCCACGGGACAGGGACAACGAGCAGTTCTTC. It yields the protein CTSSSRPRDRDNEQFF. The chain links TRBV12-3 or TRBV12-4 to TRBJ2-1, with 9 bases aligning to TRBD1. The CDR3 runs 16 residues.

Details on this clonotype: One end of the junction does not line up with germline, which may come from a read error. The chain joins TRBV7-7 to TRBJ2-7; 8 bases match TRBD1. The CDR3 length is 13 residues. Germline CDR1 reads SSHAT; CDR2 reads FNYEAQ (reference sequence). CDR3 coding DNA: TGTGCTAGCAACACTAGGACAGGGTCCGAGCAATACTTC. Protein sequence: CASNTRTGSEQYF.

The chain joins TRBV28 to TRBJ2-7; D is perhaps TRBD1 or TRBD2 (6 bases each). The germline V and J ends were trimmed by 6 bases and 0 bases, with 15 bases remaining between them. The germline CDR1 and CDR2 sequences are MDHEN and SYDVKM. The CDR3 contains 15 residues. The CDR3 region has the DNA TGTGCCAGCAGGGGGGGCCTACATGTCTCCTACGAGCAGTACTTC. This translates into CASRGGLHVSYEQYF.

CDR3 sequence reads: CASSPISGRGGFYNEQFF. CDR3 nucleotides: TGTGCCAGCAGCCCCATTAGCGGGAGGGGGGGGTTCTACAATGAGCAGTTCTTC. V and J are TRBV28 and TRBJ2-1; TRBD2 matches 11 bases. The CDR3 sequence is 18 residues long. Germline V gene data show CDR1 as MDHEN and CDR2 as SYDVKM. V shed 6 bases, J shed 3 bases, and the junction held 13 bases outside the gene matches.

Ten or more counts support this clonotype. This chain joins TRBV12-3 or TRBV12-4 and TRBJ1-2; 8 nucleotides line up with TRBD1. V dropped 6 bases and J dropped 11; count of bases not matched to a gene: 11. The CDR3 is 13 amino acids. The CDR3 sequence: CASSHDRGLGYTF. In nucleotides, the CDR3 is TGTGCCAGCAGCCACGACAGGGGCCTGGGGTACACCTTC.

As concerns this clonotype: A read error may explain this, as a much larger clone is one base away. In DNA form, the CDR3 reads TGTGCCTGGAGCCAGGGGCTTTACCCTGGGGCCAACGTCCTGACTTTC. This encodes CAWSQGLYPGANVLTF. This chain connects TRBV30 to TRBJ2-6, with D possibly TRBD1 on 6 matching bases. The CDR3 contains 16 residues. Germline lookup yields CDR1 GTSNPN and CDR2 SVGIG (reference sequence). V was pared by 3 bases and J by 2 bases, with 14 bases between.

The chain uses TRBV29-1 and TRBJ2-2; D is uncertain. The length of the CDR3 is 14 residues. Germline V gene lookup returns CDR1 SQVTM and CDR2 ANQGSEA. The CDR3 bases are TGCATCGCGGCTGAGCTGGCGAACACCGGGGAGCTGTTTTTT. This codes for CIAAELANTGELFF.

With respect to this clonotype: Sequence at one end of the junction differs from germline and may be a read error. The chain joins TRBV4-1 to TRBJ2-7; D uncertain. Germline CDR1 is MGHRA and CDR2 is YSYEKL. The CDR3 length is 16 residues. CDR3 sequence: CASSQDAYGDSYVQYF. In nucleotides, the CDR3 is TGCGCCAGCAGCCAAGACGCGTACGGAGATAGCTACGTGCAGTACTTC.

As to this clonotype: With a much larger clone just one base away, this may be a read error. CDR3 nucleotides: TGTGTCAGCAGCCCGCCTGGCGGGAGGAGTAATACGCAGTATTTT. Translating it yields CVSSPPGGRSNTQYF. The V and J genes are TRBV12-3 or TRBV12-4 and TRBJ2-3, with TRBD2 matching over 8 bases. The length of the CDR3 is 15 residues.

About this clonotype itself: Since a much larger clone is just one base distant, this may be a read error. The V gene is TRBV12-5, the J gene TRBJ2-2, with TRBD2 matching 9 bases. The germline CDR1 and CDR2 sequences are LGHNT and FRNRAP. The CDR3 totals 17 residues. CDR3 nucleotides: TGTGCTAGTGGCCTAGTATTAGCGGGAGCGAACATCGGGGAGCTGTTTTTT. Amino acid sequence: CASGLVLAGANIGELFF.

Details on this clonotype: One end of the junction varies from germline; a read error may be responsible. The CDR3 DNA reads TGCAGCGCAACACTCGACTACCTGCCACTAGATGAGCAGCTCTTC. Protein: CSATLDYLPLDEQLF. The chain is built from TRBV29-1 and TRBJ2-1, with a tentative D call TRBD2 (5 bases). The CDR3 contains 15 residues. Germline CDR1 and CDR2: SQVTM and ANQGSEA.

Regarding this clonotype: A much larger clone lies a single base off, so this may be a read error. The V gene is TRBV5-5, the J gene TRBJ2-2, with D perhaps assigned TRBD1 or TRBD2 (6 bases each). Germline loops: CDR1 SGHKS, CDR2 YYEKEE (reference sequence). This CDR3 comprises 15 residues. CDR3 sequence (DNA): TGTGCCAGCAGGAGTCCGGGACACCGCGACGGGGGGCTGTTTTTT. The encoded protein is CASRSPGHRDGGLFF.

Notes on this clonotype: Germline and junction disagree at one end, which may indicate a read error. This chain joins TRBV7-9 and TRBJ1-4; D remains ambiguous. The germline V gene has CDR1 SEHNR and CDR2 FQNEAQ (reference sequence). This CDR3 has 14 residues. The CDR3 loop is CAGSLSGLNEKLFF. The CDR3 DNA reads TGTGCCGGCAGCTTAAGTGGCCTCAATGAAAAACTGTTTTTT.

This clonotype was observed many times. V and J are TRBV4-1 and TRBJ2-5, with D uncertain. CDR3 length: 14 amino acids. Germline V gene data show CDR1 as MGHRA and CDR2 as YSYEKL. V was cut by 4 bases and J by 2 bases, with 11 bases left in between. CDR3 protein: CASSPSRGQETQYF. The CDR3 nucleotides read TGCGCCAGCAGCCCATCTAGAGGTCAAGAGACCCAGTACTTC.